This T cell receptor (beta chain) originates from a study of early T cells in non-severe SARS-CoV-2 infection (dated by TCRdb to 2020 to 2022). At the level of the whole study: TCR sequencing used bulk RNA from unsorted whole blood, so alpha and beta chains could not be paired.

A case-control design nested within a healthcare worker cohort in London, UK, was used, with weekly nasopharyngeal swab PCR tests and blood sampling performed. Healthcare workers were recruited between 23 and 31 March 2020, during the week of the UK lockdown, and were followed weekly for up to roughly 16 weeks. As for this clonotype: The target of this receptor is not known. Base-call qualities are not available, and no considerably larger clone is one nucleotide away.

Libraries came from 5' RACE. Sequencer: NextSeq 500. Unique molecular identifiers were attached to individual cDNA molecules in the TCR library protocol so that sequencing error and PCR bias could be corrected. Sequencing covered both TCR alpha and beta chains, and within each sample the abundances of alpha and beta sequences were tightly co-correlated. Per the original workflow: V gene, J gene and CDR3 annotation of TCR sequences was performed with Decombinator V4. TCRs were defined as expanded if a significant change between any two time points was detected under a Poisson model with p below 0.0001. TCR abundances were normalised to the total number of TCRs sequenced per sample and were expressed as counts per million. TRAV1-2 paired with TRAJ12, TRAJ20 or TRAJ33 defined MAIT TCRs, while TRAV10 paired with TRAJ18 defined iNKT TCRs. VDJdb, accessed 1 November 2021, was searched for CMV, EBV and SARS-CoV-2 annotated TCRs, with TCRs annotated for multiple antigens excluded. TCRdb handled the public reads itself, with Q25 trimming in fastp and clone calling in MiXCR, and kept productive beta chains. Rows are combined by CDR3 protein, so each entry shows the most common genes and DNA. TCRdb, rather than the study authors, made the V and J calls. This sample is represented by fewer than 80,000 distinct CDR3 sequences; approximately 8.8% of them were singletons. The top ten hold around an eighth of the sample.

Trimming takes 1 base from V and 10 bases from J, and the germline ends sit 14 bases apart. CDR1 and CDR2 were assigned from the germline V gene (reference sequence) as SEHNR and FQNEAQ. The CDR3 runs 15 amino acids, cysteine and phenylalanine included. Just the 45-base CDR3 DNA is kept, in frame starting at base 1. Broad study findings and their caveats: Matching against VDJdb was skewed toward anti-spike CD8 responses, likely underestimated virus-specific expansions, and missed private and CD4 specificities.

The TCR sequence derives from an adult who was a healthcare worker with PCR-confirmed SARS-CoV-2 infection or an uninfected control (not recorded which). The sequence joins TRBV7-9 to TRBJ1-6; no confident D gene assignment can be made. The sample in question was whole blood, obtained at baseline. The DNA sequence reads TGTGCCAGCAGCTTAGTATCGGGGAGTGAATCACCCCTCCACTTT. This translates into CASSLVSGSESPLHF.